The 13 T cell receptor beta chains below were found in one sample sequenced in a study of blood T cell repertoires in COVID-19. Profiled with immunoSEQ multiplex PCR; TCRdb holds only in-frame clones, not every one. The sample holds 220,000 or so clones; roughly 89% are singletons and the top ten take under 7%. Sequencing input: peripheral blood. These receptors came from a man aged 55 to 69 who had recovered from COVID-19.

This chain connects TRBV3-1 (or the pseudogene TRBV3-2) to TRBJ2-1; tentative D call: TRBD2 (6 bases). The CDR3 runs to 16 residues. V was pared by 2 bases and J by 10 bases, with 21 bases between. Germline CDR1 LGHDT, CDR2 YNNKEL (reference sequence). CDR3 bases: TGTGCCAGCAGCCAACTAGGAGGGAGTAGCCTAGGGGAGCAGTTCTTC. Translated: CASSQLGGSSLGEQFF.

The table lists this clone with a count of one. Written as DNA, the CDR3 is TGTGCCAGTAGTGTGGGAGCAGGGGCCAACTATGGCTACACCTTC. It codes for CASSVGAGANYGYTF. The rearrangement joins TRBV19 to TRBJ1-2; weak D call: TRBD1 (6 bases). Looked up from germline, CDR1 is LNHDA and CDR2 is SQIVND (reference sequence). This CDR3 contains 15 residues. The germline V and J ends were trimmed by 5 bases and 2 bases, with 15 bases remaining between them.

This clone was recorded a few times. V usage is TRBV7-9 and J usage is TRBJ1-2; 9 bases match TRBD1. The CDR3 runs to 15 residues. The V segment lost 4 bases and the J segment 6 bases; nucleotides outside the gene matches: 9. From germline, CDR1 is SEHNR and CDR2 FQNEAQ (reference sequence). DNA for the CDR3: TGTGCCAGCAGCTCGACCGGACAGGGGAATCATGGCTACACCTTC. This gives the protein CASSSTGQGNHGYTF. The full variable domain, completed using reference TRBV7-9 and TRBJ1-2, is DTGVSQNPRHKITKRGQNVTFRCDPISEHNRLYWYRQTLGQGPEFLTYFQNEAQLEKSRLLSDRFSAERPKGSFSTLEIQRTEQGDSAMYLCASSSTGQGNHGYTFGSGTRLTVV.

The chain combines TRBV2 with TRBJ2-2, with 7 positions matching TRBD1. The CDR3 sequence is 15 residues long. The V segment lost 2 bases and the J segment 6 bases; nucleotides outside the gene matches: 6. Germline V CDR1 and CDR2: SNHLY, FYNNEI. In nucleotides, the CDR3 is TGTGCCAGCAGTGAAAGGGGACAGATGCCCGGGGAGCTGTTTTTT. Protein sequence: CASSERGQMPGELFF.

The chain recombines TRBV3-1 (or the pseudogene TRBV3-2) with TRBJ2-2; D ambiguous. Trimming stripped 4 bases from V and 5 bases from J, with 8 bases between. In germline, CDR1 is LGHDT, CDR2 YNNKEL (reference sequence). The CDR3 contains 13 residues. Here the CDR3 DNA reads TGTGCCAGCAGCCCCACAATGACCGGGGAGCTGTTTTTT. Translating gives CASSPTMTGELFF.

The CDR3 nucleotides are TGTGCCAGCAGCAAAACTAGCGGGGTCTACAATGAGCAGTTCTTC. This sequence encodes CASSKTSGVYNEQFF. This chain uses TRBV7-3 with TRBJ2-1; TRBD2 matches at 10 bases. Germline V gene data show CDR1 as SGHTA and CDR2 as FQGTGA. The CDR3 runs 15 residues. Trimming took 5 bases from V and 3 from J; bases not matched to a gene: 4.

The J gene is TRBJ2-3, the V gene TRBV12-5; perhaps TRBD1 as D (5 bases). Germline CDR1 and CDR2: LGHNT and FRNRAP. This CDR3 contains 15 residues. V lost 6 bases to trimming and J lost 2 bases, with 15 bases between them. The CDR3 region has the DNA TGTGCTAGTGGACAAGACAGAACCCCCACAGATACGCAGTATTTT. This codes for CASGQDRTPTDTQYF.

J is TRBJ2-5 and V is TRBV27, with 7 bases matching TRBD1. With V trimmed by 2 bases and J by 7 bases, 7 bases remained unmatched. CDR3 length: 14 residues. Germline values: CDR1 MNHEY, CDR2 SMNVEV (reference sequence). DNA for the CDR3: TGTGCCAGCAGTTTAGGGACAGCCAGTGGGACCCAGTACTTC. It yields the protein CASSLGTASGTQYF.

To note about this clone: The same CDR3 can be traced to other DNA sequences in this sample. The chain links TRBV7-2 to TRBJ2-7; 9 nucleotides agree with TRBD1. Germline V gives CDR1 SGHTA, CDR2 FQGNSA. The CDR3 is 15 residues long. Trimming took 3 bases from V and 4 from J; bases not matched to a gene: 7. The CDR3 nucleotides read TGTGCCAGCAGCTTGGGACAGGGTGTCAGGTACGAGCAGTACTTC. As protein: CASSLGQGVRYEQYF. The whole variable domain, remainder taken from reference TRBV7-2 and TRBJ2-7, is GAGVSQSPSNKVTEKGKDVELRCDPISGHTALYWYRQSLGQGLEFLIYFQGNSAPDKSGLPSDRFSAERTGGSVSTLTIQRTQQEDSAVYLCASSLGQGVRYEQYFGPGTRLTVT.

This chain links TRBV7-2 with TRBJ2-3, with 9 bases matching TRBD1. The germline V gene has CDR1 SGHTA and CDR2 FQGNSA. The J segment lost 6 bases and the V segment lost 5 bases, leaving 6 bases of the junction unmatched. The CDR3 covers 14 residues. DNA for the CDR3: TGTGCCAGCAGCCAGGGGACAGGGCGGGATACGCAGTATTTT. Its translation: CASSQGTGRDTQYF.

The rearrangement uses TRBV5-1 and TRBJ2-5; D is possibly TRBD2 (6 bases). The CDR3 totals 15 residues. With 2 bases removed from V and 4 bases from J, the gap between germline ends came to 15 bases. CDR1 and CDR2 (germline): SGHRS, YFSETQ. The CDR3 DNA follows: TGCGCCAGCAGCTTCGGAGGGGAGAGGGCAGAGACCCAGTACTTC. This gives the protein CASSFGGERAETQYF.

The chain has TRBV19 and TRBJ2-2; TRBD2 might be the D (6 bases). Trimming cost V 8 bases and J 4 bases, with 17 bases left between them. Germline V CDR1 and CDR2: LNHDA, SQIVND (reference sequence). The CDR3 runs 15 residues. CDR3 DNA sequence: TGTGCCAGTGGGGGGTTGGGCTCGGGCACCGGGGAGCTGTTTTTT. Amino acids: CASGGLGSGTGELFF.

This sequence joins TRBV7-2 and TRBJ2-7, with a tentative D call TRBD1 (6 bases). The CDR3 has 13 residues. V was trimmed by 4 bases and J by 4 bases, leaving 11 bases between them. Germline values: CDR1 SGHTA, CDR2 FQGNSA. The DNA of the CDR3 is TGTGCCAGCAGCTCACGGGACACATACGAGCAGTACTTC. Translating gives CASSSRDTYEQYF.